This T cell receptor beta chain emerged from a study of PD-L1 blockade in urothelial cancer. In the study overall: Patients with male sex and bladder-origin urothelial cancer accounted for most of the roughly 30 enrolled. Blood was evaluated 3 weeks (second dose) and 6 weeks after therapy began. Blood gave a median 141,255 T cells.

V lost 6 bases and J lost 3; bases outside the gene matches: 7. Germline V gives CDR1 LGHNT, CDR2 FRNRAP. There are 14 residues in the CDR3. Clones were sequenced by immunoSEQ multiplex PCR, and TCRdb holds only the in-frame ones, with some missing. In the table there are more than 70,000 clones, roughly nine tenths of which are singletons. Material: PBMCs, obtained around atezolizumab (anti-PD-L1) treatment. The rearrangement uses TRBV12-5 and TRBJ2-5, with 7 positions matching TRBD2. The sequence came from a man in his fifties or sixties with urothelial cancer. CDR3 bases: TGTGCTAGTGGATCTCGGGCGGGGGAAGAGACCCAGTACTTC. Translating it yields CASGSRAGEETQYF.